This T cell receptor beta chain came from a study of blood T cell repertoires in COVID-19. Study details: Samples taken during acute and convalescent COVID-19 were collected in the United States, Italy and Spain. Sources were T cells, B-cell-depleted T cells, or PBMCs; the material itself was cDNA or gDNA.

Method: immunoSEQ multiplex PCR; TCRdb's copy keeps in-frame clones and lacks some. The sample lists fewer than 95,000 clones, 89% occurring once. J gave up 4 bases and V 5 bases, and 13 bases lay outside the gene matches. Germline V gives CDR1 SGHAT, CDR2 FQNNGV. The CDR3 runs 16 residues. This chain uses TRBV11-2 with TRBJ1-2, with 7 bases lining up with TRBD1. Sequenced input: peripheral blood. The TCR comes from a man aged 50 to 60 with acute or convalescent COVID-19. The DNA of the CDR3 is TGTGCCAGCAGCCCACGAAGACAGGGCAACTTCTATGGCTACACCTTC. Its translation: CASSPRRQGNFYGYTF. Based on the CDR3 plus reference TRBV11-2 and TRBJ1-2, the full variable domain is EAGVAQSPRYKIIEKRQSVAFWCNPISGHATLYWYQQILGQGPKLLIQFQNNGVVDDSQLPKDRFSAERLKGVDSTLKIQPAKLEDSAVYLCASSPRRQGNFYGYTFGSGTRLTVV.